These T cell receptor beta chains were read from a single sample in a study of cytomegalovirus exposure and HLA in healthy donors. This table comes from immunoSEQ multiplex PCR, and its TCRdb copy is limited to in-frame clones, with some not included. Of under 200,000 clones listed, 65% to 80% are singletons. Sample: PBMCs. These receptors were obtained from a woman aged 45-60 years in good health and CMV-seropositive. The CDR3 runs from the conserved cysteine through the conserved F or W. D genes are given only for firm matches. Some rows have no size entry. The others give once, few or many, or a class for an expanded clone.

V	D	size	J	CDR3	DNA
TRBV19	-	-	TRBJ1-1	CASSIGRGSATEAFF	TGTGCCAGTAGTATAGGGAGGGGTTCCGCCACTGAAGCTTTCTTT
TRBV6-5	-	-	TRBJ1-1	CASSYKTGYTEAFF	TGTGCCAGCAGTTACAAAACAGGGTACACTGAAGCTTTCTTT
TRBV19	TRBD1	-	TRBJ1-2	CASSRQGEGGYTF	TGTGCCAGTAGTAGACAGGGAGAAGGCGGCTACACCTTC
TRBV5-1	TRBD1	-	TRBJ2-6	CASSPLPGQGSSGANGLTF	TGCGCCAGCAGCCCGCTACCGGGACAGGGAAGCTCTGGGGCCAACGGCCTGACTTTC
TRBV5-1	TRBD2	-	TRBJ2-7	CASSLALPLAGSSYEQYF	TGCGCCAGCAGCCTGGCACTGCCTCTAGCGGGGAGCTCCTACGAGCAGTACTTC
TRBV5-1	TRBD1	-	TRBJ1-4	CASSWTGVGEKLFF	TGCGCCAGCAGCTGGACAGGGGTTGGAGAAAAACTGTTTTTT
TRBV19	-	-	TRBJ1-4	CASSPFGGSSMLRLFF	TGTGCCAGTAGTCCTTTTGGGGGGTCCTCCATGTTGAGACTGTTTTTT
TRBV11-2	TRBD2	-	TRBJ2-3	CASSLGTSYTDTQYF	TGTGCCAGCAGCTTAGGGACTAGCTACACAGATACGCAGTATTTT
TRBV4-1	TRBD1	few	TRBJ1-2	CASSQQGQGSNYGYTF	TGCGCCAGCAGCCAACAGGGACAGGGAAGTAACTATGGCTACACCTTC
TRBV2	-	once	TRBJ1-1	CASILDRNTEAFF	-